Presented here are 25 T cell receptor beta chains from one specimen sequenced in a study of Ad26.COV2.S vaccination and SARS-CoV-2 variants. This sample's treatment: approximately 18 received Ad26.COV2.S at low or high dose, single or two shots; 5 received placebo; per-sample allocation not given. Collection of the samples took place on day 63 after the first injection of vaccine or placebo. The assay was immunoSEQ multiplex PCR, and TCRdb's table has in-frame clones only and misses some. The sample lists 440,000 or so clones; 90% were seen once. The specimen comprised peripheral blood, sampled in a trial of Ad26.COV2.S vaccine versus placebo. The receptors shown here come from a person between 18 and 65 years old who received the Ad26.COV2.S COVID-19 vaccine or a placebo.

The chain couples TRBV19 to TRBJ2-5, with 8 nucleotides matching TRBD1. Unmatched junction bases numbered 5, after V lost 6 bases and J lost 2 bases. The CDR3 totals 14 residues. The germline V gene has CDR1 LNHDA and CDR2 SQIVND (reference sequence). CDR3 sequence reads: CASSPDRVQETQYF. The CDR3 nucleotides are TGTGCCAGTAGCCCGGACAGGGTACAAGAGACCCAGTACTTC.

V usage is TRBV25-1 and J usage is TRBJ2-2; 7 nucleotides align to TRBD1. Germline CDR1 reads MGHDK; CDR2 reads SYGVNS. The CDR3 runs to 14 residues. The V gene end was trimmed by 6 bases and the J gene end by 1 base; junction bases not matched to a gene: 2. The CDR3 loop reads CASRGTVNTGELFF. CDR3 in DNA: TGTGCCAGCAGGGGGACAGTGAACACCGGGGAGCTGTTTTTT.

With regard to this clone: The same CDR3 can be traced to other DNA sequences in this sample. This chain uses TRBV5-1 with TRBJ2-7; 13 bases align to TRBD2. The CDR3 has 15 amino acids. Trimming cost V 5 bases and J 0 bases; bases outside gene matches: 2. The germline V gene encodes CDR1 SGHRS and CDR2 YFSETQ. The CDR3 coding sequence is TGCGCCAGCAGACGGACTAGCGGGAGCTCCTACGAGCAGTACTTC. Protein: CASRRTSGSSYEQYF.

V gene TRBV10-3 combines with J gene TRBJ2-3; 9 bases are a match to TRBD2. The CDR3 totals 15 residues. Germline assignment: CDR1 ENHRY and CDR2 SYGVKD. V dropped 2 bases and J dropped 3; count of bases not matched to a gene: 3. CDR3 DNA sequence: TGTGCCATCAGTGAGCCTGCGGGAGGGACAGATACGCAGTATTTT. It is translated as CAISEPAGGTDTQYF.

The V call is TRBV6-2 or TRBV6-3, the J call TRBJ2-1; D is tentatively TRBD1 or TRBD2 (6 bases each). Germline V gives CDR1 MNHEY, CDR2 SVGEGT. The CDR3 length is 13 residues. V was clipped by 1 base and J by 9 bases, with 10 bases between them. The CDR3 spells CASSYLEGGEQFF. CDR3 nucleotides: TGTGCCAGCAGTTACTTGGAGGGGGGTGAGCAGTTCTTC.

This chain connects TRBV27 to TRBJ2-7; 9 bases are shared with TRBD1. The CDR3 is made up of 19 amino acids. The germline gives CDR1 MNHEY, CDR2 SMNVEV (reference sequence). The ends lost 5 bases at V and 5 bases at J; junction bases unmatched: 22. CDR3 in amino acids: CASSPGTGWASGEVNEQYF. Here the CDR3 DNA reads TGTGCCAGCAGTCCCGGGACAGGGTGGGCTAGCGGCGAGGTCAACGAGCAGTACTTC.

The chain has TRBV19 and TRBJ1-2; D call uncertain. V lost 1 base to trimming and J lost 3 bases, with 12 bases between them. This CDR3 comprises 15 residues. In germline, CDR1 is LNHDA, CDR2 SQIVND (reference sequence). CDR3 in amino acids: CASSIVWGEDYGYTF. In DNA, the CDR3 is TGTGCCAGTAGTATAGTGTGGGGAGAGGACTATGGCTACACCTTC. The full variable domain, its missing parts supplied by reference TRBV19 and TRBJ1-2, is DGGITQSPKYLFRKEGQNVTLSCEQNLNHDAMYWYRQDPGQGLRLIYYSQIVNDFQKGDIAEGYSVSREKKESFPLTVTSAQKNPTAFYLCASSIVWGEDYGYTFGSGTRLTVV.

The chain carries TRBV6-4 and TRBJ1-6; possibly TRBD1 for D (5 bases). V lost 3 bases, J lost 10 bases, and 10 bases lay in between. The V gene's germline CDR1 is MRHNA and CDR2 SNTAGT. The length of the CDR3 is 13 residues. The CDR3 coding sequence is TGTGCCAGCAGTGAGTGGAGGGGATCACCCCTCCACTTT. Encoded protein: CASSEWRGSPLHF.

V and J are TRBV25-1 and TRBJ2-7, with D possibly being TRBD1 (5 bases). Per the germline V gene, CDR1 is MGHDK and CDR2 is SYGVNS. Deletions cut 7 bases from V and 2 bases from J, with 9 bases between. This CDR3 comprises 12 residues. This CDR3 reads CASTAGPYEQYF. CDR3 DNA sequence: TGTGCCAGCACTGCAGGGCCCTACGAGCAGTACTTC.

The CDR3 region is CATATPGGAYGYTF. In DNA form, the CDR3 reads TGTGCCACCGCTACGCCAGGGGGCGCCTATGGCTACACCTTC. The V call is TRBV28, the J call TRBJ1-2, with 8 bases fitting TRBD1. The V and J ends lost 10 bases and 4 bases, in that order; junction bases with no gene match: 11. This CDR3 spans 14 amino acids. Germline V gives CDR1 MDHEN, CDR2 SYDVKM.

This rearrangement joins TRBV6-2 or TRBV6-3 to TRBJ2-7; 16 bases align to TRBD2. The CDR3 has 17 residues. V gave up 7 bases and J gave up 0 bases; unmatched junction bases: 6. Germline V CDR1 and CDR2: MNHEY, SVGEGT. The CDR3 DNA reads TGTGCCAGCACCCCGGGACTAGCGGGAGGGAGCTCCTACGAGCAGTACTTC. Its translation: CASTPGLAGGSSYEQYF.

The CDR3 nucleotides read TGTGCCAGCAGCAAAGAGGGAAACACTGAAGCTTTCTTT. This sequence encodes CASSKEGNTEAFF. The V gene is TRBV7-9, the J gene TRBJ1-1; D gene ambiguous. Germline V CDR1 and CDR2: SEHNR, FQNEAQ (reference sequence). V was clipped by 5 bases and J by 2 bases, with 9 bases between them. The CDR3 totals 13 residues.

This sequence joins TRBV27 and TRBJ2-2, with D hard to call. V dropped 2 bases and J dropped 0 bases, with 10 bases sitting between them. This CDR3 spans 16 amino acids. Germline CDR1 reads MNHEY; CDR2 reads SMNVEV (reference sequence). The CDR3 protein is CASSLNKRSNTGELFF. In DNA form, the CDR3 reads TGTGCCAGCAGTTTAAACAAAAGATCGAACACCGGGGAGCTGTTTTTT.

The chain has TRBV6-5 and TRBJ2-7; no definite D call. Germline CDR1 is MNHEY and CDR2 is SVGAGI. The CDR3 runs 14 residues. V was shortened by 0 bases and J by 2 bases, with 8 bases between the two germline ends. CDR3 loop: CASSYSRTTYEQYF. The CDR3 bases are TGTGCCAGCAGTTACTCGCGGACCACCTACGAGCAGTACTTC.

This chain connects TRBV7-7 to TRBJ2-1, with 7 bases identical to TRBD2. Germline-derived CDR1 and CDR2 are SSHAT and FNYEAQ (reference sequence). The length of the CDR3 is 16 residues. V was clipped by 3 bases and J by 5 bases; unmatched bases: 10. DNA of the CDR3: TGTGCCAGCAGCTTCAATTTAGCGGGCCCCAACAATGAGCAGTTCTTC. Translation: CASSFNLAGPNNEQFF.

The chain links TRBV11-2 to TRBJ2-7; D gene ambiguous. Germline CDR1 SGHAT, CDR2 FQNNGV. The V gene lost 3 bases and the J gene lost 3 bases, with 6 bases spanning the gap. CDR3 length equals 12 residues. CDR3 loop: CASSFGNYEQYF. The CDR3 region has the DNA TGTGCCAGCAGCTTTGGAAACTACGAGCAGTACTTC.

CDR3 DNA: TGTGCCAGCGGCGGGGAGCGGGAGGGATACAATGAGCAGTTCTTC. Translated: CASGGEREGYNEQFF. The chain links TRBV3-1 (or the pseudogene TRBV3-2) to TRBJ2-1; 10 bases are shared with TRBD2. Trimming removed 8 bases from V and 4 bases from J; junction bases left unmatched: 8. The germline gives CDR1 LGHDT, CDR2 YNNKEL (reference sequence). This CDR3 has 15 residues.

This rearrangement joins TRBV5-1 to TRBJ2-7; 11 bases match TRBD1. Germline V gives CDR1 SGHRS, CDR2 YFSETQ. The ends lost 1 base at V and 4 bases at J; junction bases unmatched: 19. There are 20 residues in the CDR3. The CDR3 coding sequence is TGCGCCAGCAGCTTGCGCGTTGGGACAGGGGGGATGGTTCAGTTGTACGAGCAGTACTTC. It encodes CASSLRVGTGGMVQLYEQYF.

J is TRBJ2-2 and V is TRBV10-3; D unclear. The CDR3 runs to 14 residues. Between the trimmed V and J ends, which lost 4 bases and 7 bases, there was a span of 13 bases. From germline, CDR1 is ENHRY and CDR2 SYGVKD. The CDR3 region has the DNA TGTGCCATCAGTGGTCCCAAAAAAGGCGGGGAGCTGTTTTTT. This encodes CAISGPKKGGELFF.

The chain has TRBV28 and TRBJ1-1, with D unclear. This CDR3 region has 13 residues. The V gene lost 11 bases and the J gene lost 0 bases, with 13 bases spanning the gap. The V gene's germline CDR1 is MDHEN and CDR2 SYDVKM. The CDR3 sequence: CALAEGLNTEAFF. Written as DNA, the CDR3 is TGTGCCCTTGCGGAGGGATTGAACACTGAAGCTTTCTTT. The full variable domain, completed using reference TRBV28 and TRBJ1-1, is DVKVTQSSRYLVKRTGEKVFLECVQDMDHENMFWYRQDPGLGLRLIYFSYDVKMKEKGDIPEGYSVSREKKERFSLILESASTNQTSMYLCALAEGLNTEAFFGQGTRLTVV.

A few counts support this clone. DNA of the CDR3: TGTGCCAGCAGCCAAGATGGGACTAGCGCTAAGCAGTTCTTC. Translation: CASSQDGTSAKQFF. The chain has TRBV4-2 and TRBJ2-1; 10 nucleotides match TRBD2. Looked up from germline, CDR1 is LGHNA and CDR2 is YNFKEQ. The CDR3 runs to 14 residues. J was trimmed by 11 bases and V by 0 bases; bases with no gene match: 4.

The DNA of the CDR3 is TGTGCCAGCAGAAGGGGAGCCCAGAACACCGGGGAGCTGTTTTTT. This sequence encodes CASRRGAQNTGELFF. This sequence joins TRBV5-6 and TRBJ2-2; tentatively, D is TRBD1 or TRBD2 (5 bases each). The germline V and J ends were trimmed by 5 bases and 1 base, with 12 bases remaining between them. The CDR3 runs to 15 residues. Germline lookup yields CDR1 SGHDT and CDR2 YYEEEE. Complete variable domain (other parts from reference TRBV5-6 and TRBJ2-2): DAGVTQSPTHLIKTRGQQVTLRCSPKSGHDTVSWYQQALGQGPQFIFQYYEEEERQRGNFPDRFSGHQFPNYSSELNVNALLLGDSALYLCASRRGAQNTGELFFGEGSRLTVL.

The rearrangement joins TRBV18 to TRBJ1-5; 7 bases match TRBD1. V gave up 5 bases and J gave up 4 bases; unmatched junction bases: 8. This CDR3 has 15 amino acids. The V gene's germline CDR1 is KGHSH and CDR2 LQKENI. Here the CDR3 DNA reads TGTGCCAGCTCAGGCGGGACAGACCCAAATCAGCCCCAGCATTTT. Residues: CASSGGTDPNQPQHF.

This chain connects TRBV5-1 to TRBJ2-3; 13 bases match TRBD2. The V segment lost 0 bases and the J segment 1 base; nucleotides outside the gene matches: 5. This CDR3 comprises 18 residues. Per the germline V gene, CDR1 is SGHRS and CDR2 is YFSETQ. In DNA form, the CDR3 reads TGCGCCAGCAGCTTGGAACTAGCGGGAGGGCTTGGCACAGATACGCAGTATTTT. It is translated as CASSLELAGGLGTDTQYF. The variable domain in full, completed from reference TRBV5-1 and TRBJ2-3, reads KAGVTQTPRYLIKTRGQQVTLSCSPISGHRSVSWYQQTPGQGLQFLFEYFSETQRNKGNFPGRFSGRQFSNSRSEMNVSTLELGDSALYLCASSLELAGGLGTDTQYFGPGTRLTVL.

The chain carries TRBV9 and TRBJ2-7; D tentatively reads TRBD1 or TRBD2 (5 bases each). The V gene's germline CDR1 is SGDLS and CDR2 YYNGEE. V dropped 0 bases and J dropped 3 bases, with 13 bases sitting between them. The CDR3 length is 15 residues. The CDR3 coding sequence is TGTGCCAGCAGCGTAGGCCGGGACGGCAACTACGAGCAGTACTTC. Residues: CASSVGRDGNYEQYF.